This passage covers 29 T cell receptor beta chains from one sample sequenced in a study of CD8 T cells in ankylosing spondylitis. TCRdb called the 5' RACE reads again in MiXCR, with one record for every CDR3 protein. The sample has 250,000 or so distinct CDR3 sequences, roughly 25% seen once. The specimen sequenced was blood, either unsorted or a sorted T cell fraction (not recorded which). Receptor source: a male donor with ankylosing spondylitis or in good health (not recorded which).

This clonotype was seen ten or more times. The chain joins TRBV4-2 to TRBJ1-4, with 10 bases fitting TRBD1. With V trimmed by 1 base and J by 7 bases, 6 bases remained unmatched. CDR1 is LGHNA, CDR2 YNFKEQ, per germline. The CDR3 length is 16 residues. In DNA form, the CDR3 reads TGTGCCAGCAGCCAAGTCGGGGACAGGGGTGGTGAAAAACTGTTTTTT. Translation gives CASSQVGDRGGEKLFF.

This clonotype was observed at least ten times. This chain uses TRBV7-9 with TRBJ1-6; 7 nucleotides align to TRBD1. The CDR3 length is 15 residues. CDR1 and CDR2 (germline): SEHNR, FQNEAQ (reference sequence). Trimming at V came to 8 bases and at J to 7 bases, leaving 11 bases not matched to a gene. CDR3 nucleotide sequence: TGTGCCAGCGGACAACGGGACAGCGACAATTCACCCCTCCACTTT. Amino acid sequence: CASGQRDSDNSPLHF.

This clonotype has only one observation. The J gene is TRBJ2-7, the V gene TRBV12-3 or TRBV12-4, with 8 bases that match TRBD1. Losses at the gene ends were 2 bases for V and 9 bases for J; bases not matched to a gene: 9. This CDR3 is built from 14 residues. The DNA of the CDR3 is TGTGCCAGCAGTTTAAGCAGGACAGGGTTGGCGCAGTACTTC. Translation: CASSLSRTGLAQYF.

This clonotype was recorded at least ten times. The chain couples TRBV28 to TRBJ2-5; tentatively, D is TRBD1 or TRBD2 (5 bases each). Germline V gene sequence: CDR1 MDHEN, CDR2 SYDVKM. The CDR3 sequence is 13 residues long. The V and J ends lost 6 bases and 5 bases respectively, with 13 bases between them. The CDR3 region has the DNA TGTGCCAGCAGGAGGGGCTTTAGGGAGACCCAGTACTTC. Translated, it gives CASRRGFRETQYF.

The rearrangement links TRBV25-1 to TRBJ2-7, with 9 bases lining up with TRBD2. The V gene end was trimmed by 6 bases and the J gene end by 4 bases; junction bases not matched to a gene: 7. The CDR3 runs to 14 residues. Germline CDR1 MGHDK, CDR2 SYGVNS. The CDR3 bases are TGTGCCAGCAGGGCAAGCGGGGGGAGGTACGAGCAGTACTTC. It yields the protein CASRASGGRYEQYF.

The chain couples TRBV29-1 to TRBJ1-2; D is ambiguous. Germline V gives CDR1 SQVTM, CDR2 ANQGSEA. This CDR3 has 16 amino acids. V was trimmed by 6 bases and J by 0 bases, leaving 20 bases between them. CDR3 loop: CSVSPRLAPANYGYTF. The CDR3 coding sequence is TGCAGCGTCTCCCCGCGGTTGGCACCCGCTAACTATGGCTACACCTTC.

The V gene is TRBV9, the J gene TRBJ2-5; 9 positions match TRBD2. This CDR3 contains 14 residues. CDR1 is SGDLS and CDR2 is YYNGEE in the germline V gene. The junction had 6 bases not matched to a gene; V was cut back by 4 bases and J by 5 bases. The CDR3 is CASSPRLAVETQYF. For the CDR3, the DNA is TGTGCCAGCAGCCCTCGACTAGCGGTGGAGACCCAGTACTTC.

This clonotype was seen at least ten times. The CDR3 DNA reads as TGTGCCAGCAGGGCCAGCCGGTACGATGAGCAGTTCTTC. This translates into CASRASRYDEQFF. V gene TRBV12-3 or TRBV12-4 combines with J gene TRBJ2-1; D remains ambiguous. Trimming removed 6 bases from V and 8 bases from J, with 14 bases in between. The CDR3 runs to 13 residues.

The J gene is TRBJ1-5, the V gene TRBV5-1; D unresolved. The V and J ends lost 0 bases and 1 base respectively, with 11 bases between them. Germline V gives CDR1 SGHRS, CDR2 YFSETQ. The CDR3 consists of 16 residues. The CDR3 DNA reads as TGCGCCAGCAGCTTGGACGCGGCTGGGAGCAATCAGCCCCAGCATTTT. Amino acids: CASSLDAAGSNQPQHF.

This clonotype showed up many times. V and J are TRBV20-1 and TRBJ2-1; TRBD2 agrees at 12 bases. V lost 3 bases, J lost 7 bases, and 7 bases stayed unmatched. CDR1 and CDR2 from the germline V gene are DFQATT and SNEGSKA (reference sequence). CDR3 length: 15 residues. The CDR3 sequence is CSASNLAGGGNEQFF. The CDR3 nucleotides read TGCAGTGCTAGCAACCTAGCGGGGGGGGGAAATGAGCAGTTCTTC.

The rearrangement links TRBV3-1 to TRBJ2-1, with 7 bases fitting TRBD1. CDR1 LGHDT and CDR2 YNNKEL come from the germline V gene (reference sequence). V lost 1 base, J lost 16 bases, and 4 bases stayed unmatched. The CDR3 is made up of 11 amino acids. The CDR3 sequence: CASSQAQGVFF. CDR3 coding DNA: TGTGCCAGCAGCCAAGCCCAGGGGGTTTTCTTC.

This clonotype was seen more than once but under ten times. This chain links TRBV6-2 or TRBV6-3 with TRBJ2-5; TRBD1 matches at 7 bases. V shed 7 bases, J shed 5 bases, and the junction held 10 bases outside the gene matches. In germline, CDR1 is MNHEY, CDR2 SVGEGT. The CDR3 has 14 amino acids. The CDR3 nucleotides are TGTGCCAGCAATCGACAGGGTAATTTGGAGACCCAGTACTTC. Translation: CASNRQGNLETQYF.

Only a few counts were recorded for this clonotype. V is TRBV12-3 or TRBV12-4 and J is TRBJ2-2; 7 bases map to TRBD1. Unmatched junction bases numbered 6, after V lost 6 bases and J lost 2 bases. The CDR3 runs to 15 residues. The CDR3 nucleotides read TGTGCCAGCAGGACCGACAGGGCTAACACCGGGGAGCTGTTTTTT. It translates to CASRTDRANTGELFF.

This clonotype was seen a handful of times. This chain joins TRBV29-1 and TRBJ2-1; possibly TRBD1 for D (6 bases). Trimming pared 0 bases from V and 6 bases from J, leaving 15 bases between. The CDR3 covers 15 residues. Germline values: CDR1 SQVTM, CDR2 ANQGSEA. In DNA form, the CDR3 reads TGCAGCGTTGAAGAGCCAGGGGAGTTCCGCAATGAGCAGTTCTTC. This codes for CSVEEPGEFRNEQFF.

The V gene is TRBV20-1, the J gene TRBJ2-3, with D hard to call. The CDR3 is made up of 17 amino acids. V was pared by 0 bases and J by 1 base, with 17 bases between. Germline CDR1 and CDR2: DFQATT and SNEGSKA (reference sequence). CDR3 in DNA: TGCAGTGCTAGAGATAGGAAAGGCCGGTGGGGCACAGATACGCAGTATTTT. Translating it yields CSARDRKGRWGTDTQYF.

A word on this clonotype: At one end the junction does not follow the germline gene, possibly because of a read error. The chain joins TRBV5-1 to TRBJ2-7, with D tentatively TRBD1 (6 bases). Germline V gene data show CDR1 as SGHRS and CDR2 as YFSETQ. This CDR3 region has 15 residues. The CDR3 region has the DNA TGCTCCAGCAGTCGAGACAGGATTTACTCCTACGAGCAGTACTTC. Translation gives CSSSRDRIYSYEQYF.

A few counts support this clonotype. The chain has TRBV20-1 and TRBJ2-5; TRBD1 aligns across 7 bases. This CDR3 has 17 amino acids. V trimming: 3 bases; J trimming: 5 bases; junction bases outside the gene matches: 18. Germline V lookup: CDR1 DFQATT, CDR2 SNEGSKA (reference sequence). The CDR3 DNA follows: TGCAGTGCTAGCCCCGGGGACAGTGGGTTACGAACGGAGACCCAGTACTTC. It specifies CSASPGDSGLRTETQYF.

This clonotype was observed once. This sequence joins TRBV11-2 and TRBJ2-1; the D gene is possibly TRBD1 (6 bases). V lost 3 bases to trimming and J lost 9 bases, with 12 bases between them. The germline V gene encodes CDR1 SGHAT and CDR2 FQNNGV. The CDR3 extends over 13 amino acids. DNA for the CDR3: TGTGCCAGCAGCTTGGACAGCCTTGGTGAGCAGTTCTTC. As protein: CASSLDSLGEQFF.

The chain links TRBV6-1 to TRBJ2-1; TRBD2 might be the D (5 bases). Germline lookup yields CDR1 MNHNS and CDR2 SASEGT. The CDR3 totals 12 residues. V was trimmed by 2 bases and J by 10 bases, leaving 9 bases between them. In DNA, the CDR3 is TGTGCCAGCAGTGAAAGAGGGTCCGAGCAGTTCTTC. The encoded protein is CASSERGSEQFF.

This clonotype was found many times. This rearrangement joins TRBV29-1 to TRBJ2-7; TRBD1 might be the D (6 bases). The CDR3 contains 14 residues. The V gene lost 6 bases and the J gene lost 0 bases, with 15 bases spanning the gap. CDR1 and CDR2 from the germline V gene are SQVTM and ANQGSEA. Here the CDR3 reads CSVQGTGYSYEQYF. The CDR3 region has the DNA TGCAGCGTCCAGGGGACCGGCTACTCCTACGAGCAGTACTTC.

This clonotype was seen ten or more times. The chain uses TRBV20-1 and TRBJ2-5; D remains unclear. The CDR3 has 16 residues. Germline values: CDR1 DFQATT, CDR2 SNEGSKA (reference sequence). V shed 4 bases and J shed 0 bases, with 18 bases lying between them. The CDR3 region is CSANGKWGVDQETQYF. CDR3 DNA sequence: TGCAGTGCTAACGGAAAATGGGGTGTGGACCAAGAGACCCAGTACTTC.

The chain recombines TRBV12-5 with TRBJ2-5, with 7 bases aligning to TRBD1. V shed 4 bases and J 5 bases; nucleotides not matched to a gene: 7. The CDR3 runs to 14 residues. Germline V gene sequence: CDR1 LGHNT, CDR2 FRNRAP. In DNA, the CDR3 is TGTGCTAGTGGTTCCCCCGGACAGGAGGAGACCCAGTACTTC. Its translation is CASGSPGQEETQYF.

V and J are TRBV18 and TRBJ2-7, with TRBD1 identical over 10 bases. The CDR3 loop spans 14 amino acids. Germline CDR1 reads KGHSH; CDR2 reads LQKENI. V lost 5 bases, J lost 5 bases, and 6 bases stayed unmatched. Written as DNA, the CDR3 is TGTGCCAGCTCATTAGGACAGGGGGGCGACGAGCAGTACTTC. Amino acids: CASSLGQGGDEQYF.

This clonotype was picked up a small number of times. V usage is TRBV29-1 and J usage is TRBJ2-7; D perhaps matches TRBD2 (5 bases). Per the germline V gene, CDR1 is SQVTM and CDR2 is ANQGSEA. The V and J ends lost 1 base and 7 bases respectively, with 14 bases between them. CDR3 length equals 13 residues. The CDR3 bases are TGCAGCGTTGAAGTTAGTAGCCGGGGAGAGCAGTACTTC. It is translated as CSVEVSSRGEQYF.

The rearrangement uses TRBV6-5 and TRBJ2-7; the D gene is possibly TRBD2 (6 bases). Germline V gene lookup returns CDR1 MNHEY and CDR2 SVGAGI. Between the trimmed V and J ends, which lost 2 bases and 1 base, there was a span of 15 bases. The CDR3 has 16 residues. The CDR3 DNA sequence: TGTGCCAGCAGTTACAGGGGAAGCGGGCGATCCTACGAGCAGTACTTC. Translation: CASSYRGSGRSYEQYF.

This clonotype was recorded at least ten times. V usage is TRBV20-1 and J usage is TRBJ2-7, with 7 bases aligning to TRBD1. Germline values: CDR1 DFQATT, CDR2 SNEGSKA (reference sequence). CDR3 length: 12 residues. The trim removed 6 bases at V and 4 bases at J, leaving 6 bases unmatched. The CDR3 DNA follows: TGCAGTGCGGGGACAGCACTTTACGAGCAGTACTTC. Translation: CSAGTALYEQYF.

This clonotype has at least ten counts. The CDR3 loop is CASSPNHEQFF. The CDR3, as DNA: TGTGCCAGCAGTCCCAACCATGAGCAGTTCTTC. The rearrangement uses TRBV12-3 or TRBV12-4 and TRBJ2-1, with D uncertain. CDR3 length: 11 residues. V lost 5 bases and J 8 bases, leaving 7 bases between the germline ends.

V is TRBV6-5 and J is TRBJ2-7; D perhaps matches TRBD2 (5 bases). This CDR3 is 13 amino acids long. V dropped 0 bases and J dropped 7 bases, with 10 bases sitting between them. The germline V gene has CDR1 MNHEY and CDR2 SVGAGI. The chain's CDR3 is CASSYSGLGEQYF. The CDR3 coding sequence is TGTGCCAGCAGTTACTCCGGACTGGGTGAGCAGTACTTC.

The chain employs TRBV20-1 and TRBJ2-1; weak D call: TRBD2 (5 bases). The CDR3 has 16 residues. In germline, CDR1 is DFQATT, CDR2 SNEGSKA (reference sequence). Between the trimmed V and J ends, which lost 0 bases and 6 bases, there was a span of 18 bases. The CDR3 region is CSARDLRRVTRNEQFF. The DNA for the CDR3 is TGCAGTGCTAGAGATCTGCGGCGGGTCACCCGCAATGAGCAGTTCTTC.